What follows are 26 T cell receptor beta chains derived from one specimen sequenced in a study of blood T cell repertoires in COVID-19. The method was immunoSEQ multiplex PCR; TCRdb's version includes in-frame clones alone and lacks a portion of them. The data contain 200,000 or so clones, 80% to 90% of them singletons. The sequencing input was PBMCs or T cells enriched from blood (not recorded which). The receptors here all came from a woman aged 45 to 65 who had been exposed to COVID-19.

The V and J genes are TRBV3-1 (or the pseudogene TRBV3-2) and TRBJ2-5, with D possibly being TRBD2 (5 bases). The CDR3 is 16 amino acids. Germline values: CDR1 LGHDT, CDR2 YNNKEL (reference sequence). V gave up 4 bases and J gave up 4 bases, with 19 bases separating them. Here the CDR3 DNA reads TGTGCCAGCAGCCCTCCCCCGGGTCCTGGACTAGAGACCCAGTACTTC. This sequence encodes CASSPPPGPGLETQYF.

Only one count was recorded for this clone. The V call is TRBV5-6, the J call TRBJ2-5; D remains ambiguous. Trimming shortened V by 7 bases and J by 5 bases, and 18 bases separated the two germline ends. This CDR3 contains 14 residues. The germline gives CDR1 SGHDT, CDR2 YYEEEE. CDR3 protein: CASCPDSTRETQYF. In DNA form, the CDR3 reads TGTGCCAGCTGCCCTGATAGTACCCGTGAGACCCAGTACTTC.

The rearrangement uses TRBV11-2 and TRBJ1-1; D is ambiguous. Germline loops: CDR1 SGHAT, CDR2 FQNNGV. V dropped 3 bases and J dropped 4 bases, with 12 bases sitting between them. The length of the CDR3 is 14 residues. CDR3 in DNA: TGTGCCAGCAGCTTCTCCCCAGAGGTCACTGAAGCTTTCTTT. This encodes CASSFSPEVTEAFF.

This clone showed up just a few times. The CDR3 sequence is CASSSIPTGELFF. The CDR3 nucleotides read TGTGCCAGCAGTTCAATTCCCACCGGGGAGCTGTTTTTT. This chain joins TRBV6-6 and TRBJ2-2; D remains unclear. Germline V CDR1 and CDR2: MNHNY, SVGAGI (reference sequence). The CDR3 spans 13 residues. Trimming stripped 4 bases from V and 4 bases from J, with 7 bases between.

This chain connects TRBV27 to TRBJ1-2, with 7 nucleotides matching TRBD1. V lost 5 bases, J lost 8 bases, and 8 bases stayed unmatched. CDR3 length: 13 amino acids. Germline lookup yields CDR1 MNHEY and CDR2 SMNVEV (reference sequence). CDR3: CASSPAGGRGYTF. CDR3 in DNA: TGTGCCAGCAGTCCGGCAGGGGGTCGGGGCTACACCTTC.

The chain has TRBV3-1 (or the pseudogene TRBV3-2) and TRBJ2-7; 13 positions match TRBD2. The CDR3 is made up of 18 amino acids. V lost 4 bases, J lost 3 bases, and 12 bases stayed unmatched. Per germline, CDR1 LGHDT and CDR2 YNNKEL (reference sequence). Written as DNA, the CDR3 is TGTGCCAGCAGCCCGCAACTAGCGGGGGGGCTTGGTGTCTACGAGCAGTACTTC. This codes for CASSPQLAGGLGVYEQYF.

The CDR3 protein is CASSYVGGGYTF. CDR3 bases: TGTGCCAGCAGTTACGTAGGGGGCGGCTACACCTTC. This sequence joins TRBV6-5 and TRBJ1-2, with TRBD1 matching 7 bases. Looked up from germline, CDR1 is MNHEY and CDR2 is SVGAGI. The CDR3 loop spans 12 amino acids. With 2 bases clipped from V and 8 bases from J, the junction kept 2 bases outside the gene matches.

The CDR3 protein is CASSIQAGSYNEQFF. Written as DNA, the CDR3 is TGTGCCAGTAGTATTCAGGCCGGCTCCTACAATGAGCAGTTCTTC. The rearrangement joins TRBV19 to TRBJ2-1; unclear D gene. The V gene's germline CDR1 is LNHDA and CDR2 SQIVND (reference sequence). The V gene lost 3 bases and the J gene lost 0 bases, with 9 bases spanning the gap. The CDR3 has 15 residues.

J is TRBJ1-5 and V is TRBV5-5; weak D call: TRBD1 (5 bases). Trimming cost V 2 bases and J 4 bases, with 10 bases left between them. CDR1 is SGHKS and CDR2 is YYEKEE in the germline V gene (reference sequence). The CDR3 runs to 14 residues. The CDR3 nucleotides are TGTGCCAGCAGCTTAGGGGAGGTAAATCAGCCCCAGCATTTT. Translated, it gives CASSLGEVNQPQHF. The whole variable domain, remainder taken from reference TRBV5-5 and TRBJ1-5, is DAGVTQSPTHLIKTRGQQVTLRCSPISGHKSVSWYQQVLGQGPQFIFQYYEKEERGRGNFPDRFSARQFPNYSSELNVNALLLGDSALYLCASSLGEVNQPQHFGDGTRLSIL.

This sequence joins TRBV5-1 and TRBJ2-5; 7 bases line up with TRBD2. Germline V lookup: CDR1 SGHRS, CDR2 YFSETQ. CDR3 length: 14 residues. Germline trimming cut 4 bases from V and 4 bases from J; bases unmatched to any gene: 7. The CDR3 region is CASSPSGVGETQYF. The CDR3 DNA is TGCGCCAGCAGCCCAAGCGGGGTAGGAGAGACCCAGTACTTC.

This chain links TRBV14 with TRBJ2-1; D not certain. V was clipped by 4 bases and J by 1 base, with 8 bases between them. Germline V gene lookup returns CDR1 SGHDN and CDR2 FVKESK. This CDR3 has 14 residues. The CDR3 region is CASSLQRSYNEQFF. CDR3 sequence (DNA): TGTGCCAGCAGCCTCCAGAGGTCCTACAATGAGCAGTTCTTC.

This chain connects TRBV3-1 (or the pseudogene TRBV3-2) to TRBJ1-3; 7 nucleotides match TRBD1. The CDR3 sequence is 15 residues long. Germline-derived CDR1 and CDR2 are LGHDT and YNNKEL (reference sequence). V gave up 1 base and J gave up 4 bases; unmatched junction bases: 4. The CDR3: CASSQARTGGNTIYF. In DNA, the CDR3 is TGTGCCAGCAGCCAAGCCCGGACAGGAGGAAACACCATATATTTT.

This chain links TRBV30 with TRBJ1-1; 8 nucleotides agree with TRBD1. Per the germline V gene, CDR1 is GTSNPN and CDR2 is SVGIG (reference sequence). The CDR3 spans 11 residues. Trimming took 8 bases from V and 1 from J; bases not matched to a gene: 0. The CDR3 DNA is TGTGCCGGACAGGGGAACACTGAAGCTTTCTTT. It encodes CAGQGNTEAFF.

The V gene is TRBV2, the J gene TRBJ1-3; 7 bases match TRBD1. Germline CDR1 SNHLY, CDR2 FYNNEI. This CDR3 comprises 16 residues. The V and J ends lost 6 bases and 0 bases, in that order; junction bases with no gene match: 8. The CDR3: CASRGGQPSSGNTIYF. The CDR3 DNA reads TGTGCCAGCAGGGGGGGACAGCCAAGCTCTGGAAACACCATATATTTT.

This rearrangement joins TRBV4-2 to TRBJ2-7; a weak D match, TRBD2 (6 bases). The CDR3 consists of 16 residues. V lost 4 bases and J lost 2, with 18 bases in between. CDR1 and CDR2 from the germline V gene are LGHNA and YNFKEQ. The CDR3 protein is CASSRTTQGEPYEQYF. CDR3 coding DNA: TGTGCCAGCAGCCGGACTACGCAGGGAGAACCCTACGAGCAGTACTTC.

This clone was counted a few times. The gene calls are TRBV24-1 and TRBJ1-2, with 10 positions matching TRBD1. V was clipped by 5 bases and J by 4 bases; unmatched bases: 0. The germline gives CDR1 KGHDR, CDR2 SFDVKD. The CDR3 spans 13 residues. As DNA, the CDR3 is TGTGCCACCAGTGGGACAGGGGGCTATGGCTACACCTTC. Amino acids: CATSGTGGYGYTF.

The chain combines TRBV4-3 with TRBJ1-4, with 7 positions matching TRBD1. The V segment lost 3 bases and the J segment 5 bases; nucleotides outside the gene matches: 3. This CDR3 region has 14 residues. The germline gives CDR1 LGHNA, CDR2 YSLEER. This chain's CDR3 is CASSQTGRNEKLFF. The CDR3, as DNA: TGCGCCAGCAGCCAGACAGGGCGAAATGAAAAACTGTTTTTT.

In regard to this clone: At one boundary the junction diverges from the germline segment, which might be a read error. The chain employs TRBV7-6 and TRBJ2-3; possibly TRBD2 for D (5 bases). Per germline, CDR1 SGHVS and CDR2 FNYEAQ. The CDR3 length is 13 residues. This chain's CDR3 is CASSLAFADTQYF. CDR3 nucleotide sequence: TGTGCCAGCAGCCTAGCTTTCGCAGATACGCAGTATTTT.

This clone was observed once. The V gene is TRBV28, the J gene TRBJ1-1, with a possible D match to TRBD1 (5 bases). CDR1 is MDHEN and CDR2 is SYDVKM in the germline V gene. The CDR3 loop spans 16 amino acids. Trimming left V 5 bases short and J 2 bases short, with 18 bases between. Here the CDR3 reads CASSPPPGRGNTEAFF. The DNA for the CDR3 is TGTGCCAGCAGTCCCCCCCCAGGGAGGGGTAACACTGAAGCTTTCTTT.

The J gene is TRBJ1-5, the V gene TRBV19, with a weak D call TRBD1 (6 bases). The length of the CDR3 is 14 residues. Germline V lookup: CDR1 LNHDA, CDR2 SQIVND (reference sequence). V lost 4 bases and J 9 bases, leaving 16 bases between the germline ends. The CDR3 nucleotides are TGTGCCAGTAGTAAGGGGGACGCCCCCTCGCCCCAGCATTTT. It codes for CASSKGDAPSPQHF.

This chain links TRBV28 with TRBJ2-5; TRBD2 agrees at 12 bases. The germline V gene has CDR1 MDHEN and CDR2 SYDVKM. The CDR3 totals 17 residues. The V segment lost 3 bases and the J segment 5 bases; nucleotides outside the gene matches: 10. The CDR3 DNA reads TGTGCCAGCAGTTTTGGGGGTACTAGCGGGGGGTTGGAGACCCAGTACTTC. It encodes CASSFGGTSGGLETQYF.

V and J are TRBV10-3 and TRBJ2-6; D remains unclear. Trimming left V 10 bases short and J 1 base short, with 5 bases between. Germline CDR1 ENHRY, CDR2 SYGVKD. The CDR3 covers 12 residues. The CDR3 nucleotides read TGTGCCACAGAATCTGGGGCCAACGTCCTGACTTTC. Translation: CATESGANVLTF.

This clone was recorded only once. This chain joins TRBV3-1 (or the pseudogene TRBV3-2) and TRBJ1-6, with D tentatively TRBD1 (6 bases). CDR1 is LGHDT and CDR2 is YNNKEL in the germline V gene (reference sequence). The CDR3 extends over 15 amino acids. V was cut by 0 bases and J by 9 bases, with 12 bases left in between. CDR3 sequence (DNA): TGTGCCAGCAGCCAAGATACAGGGATGGGTTCACCCCTCCACTTT. This translates into CASSQDTGMGSPLHF.

This clone was detected ten times or more. The gene calls are TRBV19 and TRBJ1-1; D is perhaps TRBD1 (5 bases). There are 16 residues in the CDR3. With 4 bases removed from V and 0 bases from J, the gap between germline ends came to 15 bases. CDR1 and CDR2 from the germline V gene are LNHDA and SQIVND (reference sequence). This CDR3 reads CASSTPPGVMNTEAFF. In DNA form, the CDR3 reads TGTGCCAGTAGTACACCTCCGGGGGTCATGAACACTGAAGCTTTCTTT.

In nucleotides, the CDR3 is TGTGCCAGCAGCCGTCTGTCACAGGGGCTGGGCACTGAAGCTTTCTTT. Protein sequence: CASSRLSQGLGTEAFF. The chain links TRBV5-4 to TRBJ1-1; 7 bases match TRBD1. CDR3 length: 16 amino acids. Germline V CDR1 and CDR2: SGHNT, YYREEE (reference sequence). Trimming removed 4 bases from V and 4 bases from J; junction bases left unmatched: 13.

CDR3 DNA sequence: TGTGCCAGCAGTTCTCGTCCCGCAGGGTTCGATGGCTACACCTTC. As protein: CASSSRPAGFDGYTF. The chain is built from TRBV6-5 and TRBJ1-2; a possible D gene is TRBD1 (5 bases). Trimming took 4 bases from V and 6 from J, leaving 18 bases between them. CDR1 is MNHEY, CDR2 SVGAGI, per germline. This CDR3 contains 15 residues.